This T cell receptor (beta chain) was sequenced during a study of Ad26.COV2.S vaccination and SARS-CoV-2 variants. The wider study: Administration of Ad26.COV2.S was intramuscular, either once or twice 56 days apart. Findings of the study overall: Post-vaccination spike-specific CD8+ and CD4+ T cell responses reportedly had substantial breadth. The study found similar non-spike TCR breadth in vaccine and placebo recipients.

TCRdb's table, derived via immunoSEQ multiplex PCR, lists solely in-frame clones and lacks some. The table records more than 400,000 clones, roughly 87% of them present only once. The V and J ends lost 6 bases and 1 base respectively, with 16 bases between them. CDR3 length: 15 amino acids. Germline loops: CDR1 LNHDA, CDR2 SQIVND (reference sequence). With respect to this clone: Its antigen is undetermined.

Treatment indicated: some 20 received Ad26.COV2.S at low or high dose, single or two shots; roughly 5 received placebo; per-sample allocation not given. Each sample was drawn 63 days after the first injection (of vaccine or placebo). Based in Boston, the donor was an adult of 18-55 years. Sequenced here: peripheral blood, sampled in a trial of Ad26.COV2.S vaccine versus placebo. The receptor was isolated from a person aged 18 to 65 who received the Ad26.COV2.S COVID-19 vaccine or a placebo. V and J are TRBV19 and TRBJ2-7; maybe TRBD1 (6 bases). The CDR3 here is CASRTGHRESYEQYF. CDR3 DNA: TGTGCCAGTAGGACCGGTCACAGGGAATCCTACGAGCAGTACTTC.